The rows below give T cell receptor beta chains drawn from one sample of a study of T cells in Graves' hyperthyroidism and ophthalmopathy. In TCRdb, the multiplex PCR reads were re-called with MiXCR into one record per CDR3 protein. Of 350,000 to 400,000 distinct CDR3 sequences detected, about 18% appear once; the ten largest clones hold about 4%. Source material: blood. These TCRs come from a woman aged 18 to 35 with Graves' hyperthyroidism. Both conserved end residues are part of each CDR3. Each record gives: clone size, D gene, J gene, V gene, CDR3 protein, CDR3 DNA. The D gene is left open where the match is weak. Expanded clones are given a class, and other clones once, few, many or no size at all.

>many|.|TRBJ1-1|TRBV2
CASTRDAGGGTEAFF
TGTGCCAGCACTCGGGACGCTGGGGGCGGAACTGAAGCTTTCTTT
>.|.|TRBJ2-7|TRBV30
CAWGPPGPLREQYF
TGTGCCTGGGGGCCTCCGGGACCCCTCCGGGAGCAGTACTTC
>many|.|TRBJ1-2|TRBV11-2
CASTADRLNYGYTF
TGTGCCAGCACCGCGGACAGATTAAACTATGGCTACACCTTC
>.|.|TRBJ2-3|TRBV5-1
CASSLGQITDTQYF
TGCGCCAGCAGCTTGGGACAGATCACAGATACGCAGTATTTT
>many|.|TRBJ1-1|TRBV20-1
CSPQGWNTEAFF
TGCAGTCCGCAGGGGTGGAACACTGAAGCTTTCTTT
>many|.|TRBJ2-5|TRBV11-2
CASSLLGQTQYF
TGTGCCAGCAGCTTACTGGGACAGACCCAGTACTTC
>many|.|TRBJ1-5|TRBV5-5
CASSTLGGKQPQHF
TGTGCCAGCAGCACCTTGGGGGGGAAACAGCCCCAGCATTTT
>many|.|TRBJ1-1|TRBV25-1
CASAKDGIQNTEAFF
TGTGCCAGCGCAAAAGACGGCATACAGAACACTGAAGCTTTCTTT
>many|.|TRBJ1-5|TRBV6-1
CASSVRGYQPQHF
TGTGCCAGCAGTGTAAGAGGGTACCAGCCCCAGCATTTT
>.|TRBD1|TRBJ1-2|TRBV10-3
CAIYSGGDGYTF
TGTGCCATCTATTCAGGGGGCGATGGCTACACCTTC
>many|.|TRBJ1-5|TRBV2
CASSQPSFGGYQPQHF
TGTGCCAGCAGTCAACCGAGCTTTGGCGGGTACCAGCCCCAGCATTTT
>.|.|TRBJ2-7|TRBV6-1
CASSETPGRTYEQYF
TGTGCCAGCAGCGAGACGCCAGGCCGAACCTACGAGCAGTACTTC
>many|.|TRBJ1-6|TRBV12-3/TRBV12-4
CASSLATTDSPLHF
TGTGCCAGCAGTTTAGCGACCACGGATTCACCCCTCCACTTT
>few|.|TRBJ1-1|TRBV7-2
CASSPQEVGEAFF
TGTGCCAGCAGCCCCCAGGAGGTGGGTGAAGCTTTCTTT
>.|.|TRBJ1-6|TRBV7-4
CASSLAPREVNLQNSPLHF
TGTGCCAGCAGCCTAGCCCCCAGGGAGGTCAATTTGCAGAATTCACCCCTCCACTTT
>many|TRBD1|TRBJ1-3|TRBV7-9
CASSRDSYSGNTIYF
TGTGCCAGCAGCCGGGACAGTTACTCTGGAAACACCATATATTTT
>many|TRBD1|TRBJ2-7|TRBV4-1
CASSHSPRGTYEQYF
TGCGCCAGCAGCCATTCTCCCAGGGGGACATACGAGCAGTACTTC
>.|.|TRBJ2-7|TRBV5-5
CASSLDTVYEQYF
TGTGCCAGCAGCCTGGATACAGTCTACGAGCAGTACTTC
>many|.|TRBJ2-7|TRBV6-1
CASRKWVNEQYF
TGTGCCAGCAGAAAATGGGTAAACGAGCAGTACTTC
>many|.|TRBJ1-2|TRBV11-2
CASSLGQWLRYGYTF
TGTGCCAGCAGCTTAGGCCAGTGGCTGCGCTATGGCTACACCTTC
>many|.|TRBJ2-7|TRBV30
CAWTPDSDYEQYF
TGTGCCTGGACCCCGGACAGCGACTACGAGCAGTACTTC
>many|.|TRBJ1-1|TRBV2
CASVADRLNTEAFF
TGTGCCAGCGTGGCAGACAGATTGAACACTGAAGCTTTCTTT
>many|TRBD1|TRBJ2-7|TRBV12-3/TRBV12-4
CASSLWDRGHYEQYF
TGTGCCAGCAGTTTATGGGACAGGGGGCATTACGAGCAGTACTTC
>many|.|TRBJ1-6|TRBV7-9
CASSLQPRTEQPLHF
TGTGCCAGCAGCTTACAACCGCGGACGGAGCAACCCCTCCACTTT
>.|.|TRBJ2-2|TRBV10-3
CAIHESGELFF
TGTGCCATCCACGAGAGCGGGGAGCTGTTTTTT
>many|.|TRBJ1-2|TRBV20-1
CSARDPTGALGYGYTF
TGCAGTGCTAGAGATCCAACAGGAGCCCTCGGCTATGGCTACACCTTC
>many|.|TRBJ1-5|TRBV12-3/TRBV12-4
CASSHRPEGNQPQHF
TGTGCCAGCAGCCACAGACCGGAGGGCAATCAGCCCCAGCATTTT
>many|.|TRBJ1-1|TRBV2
CASRPDSVNTEAFF
TGTGCCAGCAGACCGGACAGCGTTAACACTGAAGCTTTCTTT
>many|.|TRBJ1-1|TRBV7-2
CASNARGYTEAFF
TGTGCCAGCAACGCCAGGGGATACACTGAAGCTTTCTTT
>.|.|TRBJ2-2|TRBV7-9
CASSLQQGHTGELFF
TGTGCCAGCAGCTTACAACAGGGTCACACCGGGGAGCTGTTTTTT
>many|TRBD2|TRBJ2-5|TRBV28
CASSFAPMGLAEETQYF
TGTGCCAGCAGTTTTGCCCCAATGGGACTAGCGGAAGAGACCCAGTACTTC
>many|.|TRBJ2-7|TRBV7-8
CASSLPAVPYEQYF
TGTGCCAGCAGCTTACCTGCGGTCCCCTACGAGCAGTACTTC
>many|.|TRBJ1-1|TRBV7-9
CASSLVEGGCEAFF
TGTGCCAGCAGCTTAGTAGAGGGAGGGTGTGAAGCTTTCTTT
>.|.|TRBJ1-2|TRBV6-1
CASSELQGYGYTF
TGTGCCAGCAGTGAACTACAGGGCTATGGCTACACCTTC
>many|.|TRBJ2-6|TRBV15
CATSSWVLDSGANVLTF
TGTGCCACCAGCAGTTGGGTCTTAGACTCTGGGGCCAACGTCCTGACTTTC
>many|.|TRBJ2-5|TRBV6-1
CASAEGRETQYF
TGTGCCAGCGCAGAGGGGCGAGAGACCCAGTACTTC
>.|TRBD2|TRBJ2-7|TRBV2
CASSALAASYEQYF
TGTGCCAGCAGTGCTCTAGCGGCATCCTACGAGCAGTACTTC
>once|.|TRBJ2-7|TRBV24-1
CATSDGQHYEQYF
TGTGCCACCAGTGATGGGCAACACTACGAGCAGTACTTC
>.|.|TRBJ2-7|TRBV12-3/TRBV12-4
CASTKTSYEQYF
TGTGCCAGCACCAAAACGAGCTACGAGCAGTACTTC